This TCR beta chain derives from a study of shared clonotypes between healthy human individuals. Study results and caveats: Blood was the sole source, and tissue repertoires probably differ.

All of the donors resided in Nashville, Tennessee, and each was a Caucasian adult. About this clone itself: As yet, its antigen is unknown.

The repertoire was sequenced with immunoSEQ multiplex PCR; TCRdb's copy has only in-frame clones and lacks some. The sample lists around 100,000 clones, 65% to 75% occurring once. CDR3 length: 14 residues. V lost 8 bases and J 0 bases, leaving 15 bases between the germline ends. In germline, CDR1 is SQVTM, CDR2 ANQGSEA. Sequencing used memory CD8+ T cells sorted from blood. Subset specified: CD45RO+ cells pooled with CCR7-negative TemRA cells. The sequence came from a woman in her thirties in good health. V usage is TRBV29-1 and J usage is TRBJ2-3; D might be TRBD2 (7 bases). The CDR3 nucleotides are TGCAGCATCCATAGGGGGGGCAGCACAGATACGCAGTATTTT. It is translated as CSIHRGGSTDTQYF.